The 13 T cell receptor beta chains below come from one sample, sequenced in a study of shared clonotypes between healthy human individuals. Method: immunoSEQ multiplex PCR; TCRdb's copy keeps in-frame clones and lacks some. The repertoire holds 2 million to 2.5 million clones, with more than 80% as singletons. The source material was naive CD4+ T cells from PBMCs. Subset reported: CD45RA+ positively selected. Receptor source: a man between 18 and 35 years old in good health. Some clones in this sample may be carry-over from other donors' samples.

The chain joins TRBV4-2 to TRBJ2-7, with a weak D call TRBD2 (6 bases). Trimming took 1 base from V and 2 from J, leaving 21 bases between them. The CDR3 extends over 18 amino acids. Germline V CDR1 and CDR2: LGHNA, YNFKEQ. CDR3 in amino acids: CASSQAWRGTVGTYEQYF. The CDR3 DNA follows: TGTGCCAGCAGCCAAGCTTGGCGCGGGACTGTTGGGACCTACGAGCAGTACTTC.

V gene TRBV11-1 combines with J gene TRBJ2-6; D perhaps matches TRBD1 (6 bases). This CDR3 contains 15 residues. V gave up 7 bases and J gave up 3 bases, with 13 bases separating them. CDR1 and CDR2 from the germline V gene are SGHAT and FQDESV (reference sequence). The CDR3 DNA is TGTGCCAGCACTAATAGGGGGTTTGGGGCCAACGTCCTGACTTTC. Amino acids: CASTNRGFGANVLTF.

The chain uses TRBV7-2 and TRBJ1-5; no definite D call. Germline V lookup: CDR1 SGHTA, CDR2 FQGNSA. The CDR3 consists of 13 residues. V lost 5 bases and J lost 4, with 9 bases in between. In DNA, the CDR3 is TGTGCCAGCAGCCCCGTCCGGAATCAGCCCCAGCATTTT. Translated, it gives CASSPVRNQPQHF.

The genes are TRBV11-1 and TRBJ2-1; TRBD2 matches at 11 bases. The germline gives CDR1 SGHAT, CDR2 FQDESV (reference sequence). This CDR3 is built from 17 residues. Unmatched junction bases numbered 9, after V lost 4 bases and J lost 4 bases. In nucleotides, the CDR3 is TGTGCCAGCAGCTCGATCCGTACTAGCGGGGGTTACAATGAGCAGTTCTTC. Residues: CASSSIRTSGGYNEQFF.

J is TRBJ2-2 and V is TRBV6-1; possible D gene TRBD2, 5 bases. The CDR3 has 14 amino acids. Per germline, CDR1 MNHNS and CDR2 SASEGT. V was trimmed by 6 bases and J by 7 bases, leaving 15 bases between them. CDR3 loop: CASSPGRGGGELFF. The DNA for the CDR3 is TGTGCCAGCAGCCCTGGGCGAGGAGGCGGGGAGCTGTTTTTT.

The chain has TRBV4-3 and TRBJ2-7; D is undetermined. Germline values: CDR1 LGHNA, CDR2 YSLEER. There are 14 residues in the CDR3. The V end lost 0 bases, the J end lost 3 bases, and 9 bases lay between the germline ends. The CDR3 region is CASSQEVGSYEQYF. DNA for the CDR3: TGCGCCAGCAGCCAAGAGGTCGGAAGCTACGAGCAGTACTTC.

V usage is TRBV30 and J usage is TRBJ1-4, with D perhaps matching TRBD1 (5 bases). V lost 6 bases, J lost 5 bases, and 22 bases lay in between. CDR3 size: 16 residues. Germline CDR1 is GTSNPN and CDR2 is SVGIG (reference sequence). DNA of the CDR3: TGTGCCTGTACGGAGGGTTTCAAAGGGGCAAATGAAAAACTGTTTTTT. Its protein product is CACTEGFKGANEKLFF.

This chain joins TRBV9 and TRBJ2-1; D perhaps matches TRBD2 (6 bases). This CDR3 has 15 residues. Trimming took 4 bases from V and 1 from J, leaving 12 bases between them. CDR1 and CDR2 from the germline V gene are SGDLS and YYNGEE. The CDR3 here is CASSKGLSSYNEQFF. Written as DNA, the CDR3 is TGTGCCAGCAGCAAGGGACTCTCATCCTACAATGAGCAGTTCTTC.

The rearrangement uses TRBV7-8 and TRBJ2-7; D not resolved. The germline V gene has CDR1 SGHVS and CDR2 FQNEAQ. Deletions cut 1 base from V and 3 bases from J, with 7 bases between. This CDR3 contains 13 residues. CDR3 residues: CASSLGADYEQYF. The CDR3 region has the DNA TGTGCCAGCAGCTTAGGGGCGGACTACGAGCAGTACTTC.

This clone was detected only once. J is TRBJ1-2 and V is TRBV5-1, with D tentatively TRBD1 (5 bases). V shed 0 bases and J shed 0 bases, with 15 bases lying between them. Germline V gene sequence: CDR1 SGHRS, CDR2 YFSETQ. This CDR3 comprises 17 residues. The CDR3 coding sequence is TGCGCCAGCAGCTTGGGGTTTGGACACAGCTCTAACTATGGCTACACCTTC. It is translated as CASSLGFGHSSNYGYTF.

The chain is built from TRBV18 and TRBJ1-5, with D perhaps TRBD1 (6 bases). This CDR3 has 15 residues. V was trimmed by 2 bases and J by 0 bases, leaving 8 bases between them. Germline loops: CDR1 KGHSH, CDR2 LQKENI. DNA for the CDR3: TGTGCCAGCTCACCAGGGGGCCCTAGCAATCAGCCCCAGCATTTT. Amino acid sequence: CASSPGGPSNQPQHF.

The genes are TRBV28 and TRBJ2-7; weak D call: TRBD2 (6 bases). Germline V gene data show CDR1 as MDHEN and CDR2 as SYDVKM. The CDR3 length is 15 residues. Trimming stripped 2 bases from V and 2 bases from J, with 13 bases between. CDR3 nucleotide sequence: TGTGCCAGCAGTTTAGGGGGGAACATACCCTACGAGCAGTACTTC. Its translation is CASSLGGNIPYEQYF.

The rearrangement joins TRBV11-2 to TRBJ1-2; a weak D match, TRBD1 (6 bases). Trimming left V 8 bases short and J 8 bases short, with 21 bases between. Germline loops: CDR1 SGHAT, CDR2 FQNNGV. This CDR3 region has 14 residues. Here the CDR3 reads CASDGQGSSSGYTF. CDR3 sequence (DNA): TGTGCCAGCGACGGGCAGGGGAGTTCCAGCGGCTACACCTTC.